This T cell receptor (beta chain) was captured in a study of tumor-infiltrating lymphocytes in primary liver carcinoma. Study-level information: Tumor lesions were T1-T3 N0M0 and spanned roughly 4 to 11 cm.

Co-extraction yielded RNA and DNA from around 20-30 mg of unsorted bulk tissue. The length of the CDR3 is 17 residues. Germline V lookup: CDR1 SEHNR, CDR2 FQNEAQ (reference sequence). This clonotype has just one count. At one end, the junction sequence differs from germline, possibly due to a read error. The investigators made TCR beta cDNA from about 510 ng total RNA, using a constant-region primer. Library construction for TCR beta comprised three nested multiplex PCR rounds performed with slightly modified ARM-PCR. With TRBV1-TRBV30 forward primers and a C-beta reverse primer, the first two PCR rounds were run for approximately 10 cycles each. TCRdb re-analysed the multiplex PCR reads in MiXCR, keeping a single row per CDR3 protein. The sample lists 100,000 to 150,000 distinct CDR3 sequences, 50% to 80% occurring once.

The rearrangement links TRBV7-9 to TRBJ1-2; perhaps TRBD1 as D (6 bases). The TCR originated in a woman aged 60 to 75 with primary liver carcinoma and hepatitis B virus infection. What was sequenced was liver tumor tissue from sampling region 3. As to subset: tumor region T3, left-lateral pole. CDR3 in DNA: TGTGCCAGCAGCGCGACCCCAGTTGGGGGCCGGGACTATGGCCACACCTTC. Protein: CASSATPVGGRDYGHTF.